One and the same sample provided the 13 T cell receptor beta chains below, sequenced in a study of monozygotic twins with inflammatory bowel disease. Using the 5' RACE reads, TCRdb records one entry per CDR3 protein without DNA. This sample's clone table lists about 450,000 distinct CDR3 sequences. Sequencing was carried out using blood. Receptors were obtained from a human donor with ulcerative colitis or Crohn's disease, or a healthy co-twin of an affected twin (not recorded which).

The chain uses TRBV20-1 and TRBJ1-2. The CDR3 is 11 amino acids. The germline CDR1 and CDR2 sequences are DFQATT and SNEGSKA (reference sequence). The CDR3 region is CSAPTYYGYTF.

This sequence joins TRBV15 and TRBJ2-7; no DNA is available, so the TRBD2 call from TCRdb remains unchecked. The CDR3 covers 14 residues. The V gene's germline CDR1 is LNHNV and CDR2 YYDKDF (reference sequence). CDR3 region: CATSRDLAGVEQYF.

CDR3 region: CASSLTREVWRETQYF. This chain links TRBV7-2 with TRBJ2-5; the TCRdb D gene call, TRBD2, has no DNA to confirm it. CDR3 length equals 16 residues. Germline assignment: CDR1 SGHTA and CDR2 FQGNSA.

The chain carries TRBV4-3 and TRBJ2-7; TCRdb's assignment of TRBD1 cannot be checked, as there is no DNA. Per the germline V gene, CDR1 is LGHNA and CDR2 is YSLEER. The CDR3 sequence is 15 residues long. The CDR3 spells CASSQSRTALYEQYF.

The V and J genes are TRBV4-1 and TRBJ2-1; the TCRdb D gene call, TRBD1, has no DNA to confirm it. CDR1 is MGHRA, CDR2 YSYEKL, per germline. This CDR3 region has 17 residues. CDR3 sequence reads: CASSQGGANLYYNEQFF.

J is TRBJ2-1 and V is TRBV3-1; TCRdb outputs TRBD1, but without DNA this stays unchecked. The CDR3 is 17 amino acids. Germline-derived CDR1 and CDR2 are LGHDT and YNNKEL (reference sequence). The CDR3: CASSLVGFGGLRNEQFF.

The CDR3 loop is CASSHTDSYYEQYF. V usage is TRBV3-1 and J usage is TRBJ2-7; TCRdb names TRBD1, which stays unverified in the absence of DNA. The CDR3 consists of 14 residues. Germline V gene data show CDR1 as LGHDT and CDR2 as YNNKEL (reference sequence).

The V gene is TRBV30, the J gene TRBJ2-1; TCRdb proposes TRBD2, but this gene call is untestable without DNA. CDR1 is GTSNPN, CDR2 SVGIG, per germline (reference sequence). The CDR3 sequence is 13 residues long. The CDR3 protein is CAWIWVGGNEQFF.

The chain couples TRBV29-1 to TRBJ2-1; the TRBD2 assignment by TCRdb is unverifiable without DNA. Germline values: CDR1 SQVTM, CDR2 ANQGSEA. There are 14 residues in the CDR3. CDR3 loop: CSVELAGAYNEQFF.

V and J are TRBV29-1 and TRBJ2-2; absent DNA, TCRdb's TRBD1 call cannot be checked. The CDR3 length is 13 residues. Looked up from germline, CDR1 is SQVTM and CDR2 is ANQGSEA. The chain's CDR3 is CSVGTANTGELFF.

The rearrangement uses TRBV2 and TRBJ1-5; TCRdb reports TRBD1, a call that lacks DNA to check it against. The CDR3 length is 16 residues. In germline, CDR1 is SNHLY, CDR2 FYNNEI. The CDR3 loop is CASLEGRTGVSQPQHF.

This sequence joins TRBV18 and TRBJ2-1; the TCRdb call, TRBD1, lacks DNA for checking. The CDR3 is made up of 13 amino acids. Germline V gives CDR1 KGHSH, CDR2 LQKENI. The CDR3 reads CASSSGANNEQFF.

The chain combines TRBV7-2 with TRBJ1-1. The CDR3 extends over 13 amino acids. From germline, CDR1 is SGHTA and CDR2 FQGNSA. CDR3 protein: CASSSHQNTEAFF.